The 19 T cell receptor beta chains in this list originate from one sample, sequenced in a study of T cells after yellow fever vaccination. TCRdb redid the calling of the 5' RACE reads with MiXCR, one entry per CDR3 protein. The profile shows over 85,000 distinct CDR3 sequences, approximately 9% of them singletons. The sample consisted of CD8+ T cells not binding an NS4B(214-222) dextramer, sorted from PBMCs, taken approximately 16 days after the first yellow fever vaccination. Receptor source: a man younger than 30 who received the YFV17D yellow fever vaccine.

This chain joins TRBV2 and TRBJ1-2; possible D gene TRBD1, 5 bases. V lost 5 bases and J 2 bases, leaving 9 bases between the germline ends. The CDR3 consists of 13 residues. CDR1 and CDR2 (germline): SNHLY, FYNNEI. In DNA form, the CDR3 reads TGTGCCAGCAGTAGCAGACAGAACTATGGCTACACCTTC. Translating it yields CASSSRQNYGYTF.

This chain joins TRBV6-1 and TRBJ1-2; possible D gene TRBD1, 6 bases. With 6 bases removed from V and 0 bases from J, the gap between germline ends came to 23 bases. The CDR3 sequence is 18 residues long. Germline V gene lookup returns CDR1 MNHNS and CDR2 SASEGT. This CDR3 reads CASRPSPGQLIPNYGYTF. CDR3 nucleotide sequence: TGTGCCAGCAGACCTTCTCCCGGACAGCTGATTCCTAACTATGGCTACACCTTC.

This clonotype was recorded at least ten times. The genes are TRBV24-1 and TRBJ2-2, with D possibly matching TRBD2 (5 bases). This CDR3 contains 18 residues. Germline V lookup: CDR1 KGHDR, CDR2 SFDVKD. V was shortened by 1 base and J by 4 bases, with 18 bases between the two germline ends. The CDR3 nucleotides read TGTGCCACCAGTGATTTTCGGCTGGACTCGGTGGGCACCGGGGAGCTGTTTTTT. It yields the protein CATSDFRLDSVGTGELFF.

This clonotype was seen a handful of times. This chain links TRBV2 with TRBJ1-1; D is perhaps TRBD1 (6 bases). In germline, CDR1 is SNHLY, CDR2 FYNNEI. With 6 bases removed from V and 1 base from J, the gap between germline ends came to 12 bases. CDR3 length equals 14 residues. In DNA, the CDR3 is TGTGCCAGCAGCTCGACAGGCTGGAACACTGAAGCTTTCTTT. Protein product: CASSSTGWNTEAFF.

The table lists this clonotype with a few counts. The CDR3 DNA follows: TGTGCCAGCAGTTACACAGTACGGGGGCCCCCCTACAATGAGCAGTTCTTC. Amino acids: CASSYTVRGPPYNEQFF. J is TRBJ2-1 and V is TRBV6-2 or TRBV6-3; D may match TRBD1 or TRBD2 (6 bases each). CDR1 and CDR2 from the germline V gene are MNHEY and SVGEGT. Trimming took 2 bases from V and 2 from J, leaving 16 bases between them. The CDR3 has 17 residues.

This clonotype was seen a handful of times. The chain employs TRBV12-3 or TRBV12-4 and TRBJ2-5; TRBD1 matches at 7 bases. J gave up 1 base and V 1 base, and 6 bases lay outside the gene matches. The CDR3 consists of 16 residues. The CDR3 DNA follows: TGTGCCAGCAGTTTAGTCAGCGAGGGGGCCCAAGAGACCCAGTACTTC. Its protein product is CASSLVSEGAQETQYF.

The chain recombines TRBV19 with TRBJ1-5; D possibly corresponds to TRBD1 (5 bases). The CDR3 totals 14 residues. The germline gives CDR1 LNHDA, CDR2 SQIVND (reference sequence). The V end was cut by 9 bases, the J end by 4 bases, with 16 bases between. This CDR3 is CASWDVNSNQPQHF. The CDR3 region has the DNA TGTGCCAGCTGGGACGTAAACTCTAATCAGCCCCAGCATTTT.

This sequence joins TRBV6-5 and TRBJ1-1, with D unclear. In germline, CDR1 is MNHEY, CDR2 SVGAGI. The V end lost 3 bases, the J end lost 6 bases, and 11 bases lay between the germline ends. The CDR3 runs to 13 residues. CDR3 protein: CASSYGVGAEAFF. In DNA, the CDR3 is TGTGCCAGCAGTTATGGTGTAGGCGCTGAAGCTTTCTTT.

The V call is TRBV4-1, the J call TRBJ1-4, with a weak D call TRBD1 (5 bases). Trimming took off 2 bases at V and 8 bases at J, with 18 bases between the two ends. CDR1 is MGHRA, CDR2 YSYEKL, per germline. The CDR3 totals 16 residues. The CDR3 DNA reads TGCGCCAGCAGCCAAACCCTAGGGGCGAGAGGGGAAAAACTGTTTTTT. It specifies CASSQTLGARGEKLFF.

A few counts support this clonotype. The genes are TRBV6-5 and TRBJ1-2; D is possibly TRBD1 (6 bases). Germline V gene lookup returns CDR1 MNHEY and CDR2 SVGAGI. The V and J ends lost 4 bases and 0 bases respectively, with 18 bases between them. The CDR3 spans 17 residues. CDR3 sequence: CASSSPTQGPANYGYTF. The DNA of the CDR3 is TGTGCCAGCAGTTCCCCAACACAGGGCCCAGCTAACTATGGCTACACCTTC.

This sequence joins TRBV6-5 and TRBJ2-2; TRBD2 is a possible D gene (5 bases). Germline CDR1 is MNHEY and CDR2 is SVGAGI. The CDR3 has 15 amino acids. With 0 bases removed from V and 3 bases from J, the gap between germline ends came to 8 bases. CDR3 nucleotides: TGTGCCAGCAGTTACTCGTGGGGAGACACCGGGGAGCTGTTTTTT. It encodes CASSYSWGDTGELFF.

The rearrangement links TRBV4-1 to TRBJ2-2; D remains ambiguous. Per germline, CDR1 MGHRA and CDR2 YSYEKL. Deletions cut 11 bases from V and 6 bases from J, with 16 bases between. The CDR3 contains 13 residues. The CDR3 DNA follows: TGCGCCGTTAAAAGGGAAGAGTCCGGGGAGCTGTTTTTT. This gives the protein CAVKREESGELFF.

Only a few counts were recorded for this clonotype. The rearrangement uses TRBV7-9 and TRBJ1-2, with no clear D. CDR1 SEHNR and CDR2 FQNEAQ come from the germline V gene (reference sequence). Trimming left V 3 bases short and J 4 bases short, with 9 bases between. The CDR3 runs 13 residues. The CDR3 sequence: CASSFGAGYGYTF. The CDR3 nucleotides read TGTGCCAGCAGCTTCGGCGCGGGCTATGGCTACACCTTC.

This clonotype was recorded only once. V gene TRBV4-2 combines with J gene TRBJ2-1; 10 bases line up with TRBD2. The germline gives CDR1 LGHNA, CDR2 YNFKEQ. The CDR3 consists of 15 residues. The J segment lost 7 bases and the V segment lost 0 bases, leaving 3 bases of the junction unmatched. The CDR3 DNA is TGTGCCAGCAGCCAAGATCTAGCGGGGGAGAATGAGCAGTTCTTC. This sequence encodes CASSQDLAGENEQFF.

V is TRBV7-7 and J is TRBJ2-5, with a possible D match to TRBD1 (6 bases). With 5 bases removed from V and 2 bases from J, the gap between germline ends came to 18 bases. This CDR3 has 16 residues. CDR1 is SSHAT and CDR2 is FNYEAQ in the germline V gene (reference sequence). The CDR3 spells CASSPRQGRGQETQYF. In DNA, the CDR3 is TGTGCCAGCAGCCCCCGGCAGGGAAGGGGGCAAGAGACCCAGTACTTC.

This clonotype was observed a few times. The chain's CDR3 is CASSPPTDTQYF. CDR3 DNA sequence: TGTGCCAGCAGCCCTCCTACAGATACGCAGTATTTT. V usage is TRBV7-9 and J usage is TRBJ2-3, with D uncertain. CDR1 is SEHNR and CDR2 is FQNEAQ in the germline V gene (reference sequence). The CDR3 loop spans 12 amino acids. The V end lost 5 bases, the J end lost 3 bases, and 6 bases lay between the germline ends.

This clonotype came up a few times. J is TRBJ1-1 and V is TRBV7-9, with D perhaps TRBD1 (6 bases). Germline values: CDR1 SEHNR, CDR2 FQNEAQ (reference sequence). Trimming took off 3 bases at V and 3 bases at J, with 14 bases between the two ends. This CDR3 comprises 15 residues. CDR3 sequence: CASSFPGEGYTEAFF. For the CDR3, the DNA is TGTGCCAGCAGCTTCCCAGGGGAAGGGTACACTGAAGCTTTCTTT.

This clonotype was seen a few times. The chain combines TRBV4-3 with TRBJ1-6; D remains ambiguous. Germline lookup yields CDR1 LGHNA and CDR2 YSLEER. The V end lost 0 bases, the J end lost 9 bases, and 12 bases lay between the germline ends. The length of the CDR3 is 15 residues. This chain's CDR3 is CASSQDSGDGSPLHF. As DNA, the CDR3 is TGCGCCAGCAGCCAAGACTCGGGTGACGGTTCACCCCTCCACTTT.

V usage is TRBV7-9 and J usage is TRBJ1-2; the D is unclear. CDR1 is SEHNR, CDR2 FQNEAQ, per germline (reference sequence). This CDR3 has 12 residues. Trimming took off 4 bases at V and 8 bases at J, with 11 bases between the two ends. The chain's CDR3 is CASSSRFVGYTF. DNA of the CDR3: TGTGCCAGCAGCTCCCGCTTTGTCGGCTACACCTTC.